This is a list of T cell receptor beta chains from one sample in a study of Ad26.COV2.S vaccination and SARS-CoV-2 variants. Sequenced by immunoSEQ multiplex PCR; TCRdb stores in-frame clones only, minus some. The table has about 500,000 clones, roughly 87% seen once. This specimen consisted of peripheral blood, obtained in a trial of Ad26.COV2.S vaccine versus placebo. These receptor sequences come from a person aged 18-65 years who received the Ad26.COV2.S COVID-19 vaccine or a placebo. CDR3s include the opening cysteine and the closing phenylalanine or tryptophan. Fields, in order: clone size, V gene, D gene, J gene, CDR3 DNA, CDR3 protein. The D gene is left open where the match is weak. Where a row states a size, it is once, few, many or the class of an expanded clone; other rows omit it.

.	TRBV18	.	TRBJ2-1	TGTGCCAGCTCACCCAACGGACAGTTAAACAATGAGCAGTTCTTC	CASSPNGQLNNEQFF
.	TRBV30	.	TRBJ2-7	TGTGCCTGGGGGAGCGTGTACGAGCAGTACTTC	CAWGSVYEQYF
.	TRBV19	.	TRBJ2-3	TGTGCCAGTAGTATCAGGGACTCTGGAGATACGCAGTATTTT	CASSIRDSGDTQYF
.	TRBV19	.	TRBJ2-2	TGTGCCAGTAGTATTCCCCGACGGGCCGGGGAGCTGTTTTTT	CASSIPRRAGELFF
.	TRBV2	.	TRBJ2-3	TGTGCCAGCATCCAACAGAACACAGATACGCAGTATTTT	CASIQQNTDTQYF
.	TRBV2	.	TRBJ1-2	TGTGCCAGCAGTGAAGTTAACTATGGCTACACCTTC	CASSEVNYGYTF
.	TRBV28	TRBD2	TRBJ2-1	TGTGCCAGCAACTCTCTGTACGGGAGGGCCCCCAATGAGCAGTTCTTC	CASNSLYGRAPNEQFF
.	TRBV5-1	.	TRBJ2-7	TGCGCCAGCAGCTTGGTGCCAGGAACCTACGAGCAGTACTTC	CASSLVPGTYEQYF
few	TRBV28	.	TRBJ1-4	TGTGCCAGCAGTTTAACGCCCCTATCGGGGGGAAGGCGTGAAAAACTGTTTTTT	CASSLTPLSGGRREKLFF
.	TRBV29-1	.	TRBJ2-7	TGCAGCGTTGCAGGCGGTGCGACCTACGAGCAGTACTTC	CSVAGGATYEQYF
few	TRBV2	TRBD2	TRBJ2-7	TGTGCCAGCAGGAAACTAGCGGGGGTTGCGGGAGAGCAGTACTTC	CASRKLAGVAGEQYF
once	TRBV11-2	.	TRBJ1-1	TGTGCCAGTAGACAGGAGAACACTGAAGCTTTCTTT	CASRQENTEAFF
once	TRBV7-2	TRBD1	TRBJ1-1	TGTGCCAGCAGCTTAGGTTTGACAGGGGTGAACACTGAAGCTTTCTTT	CASSLGLTGVNTEAFF
.	TRBV19	TRBD1	TRBJ2-4	TGTGCCAGTACCCCGACAGGGCTTACCAAAAACATTCAGTACTTC	CASTPTGLTKNIQYF
.	TRBV6-4	.	TRBJ2-1	TGTGCCAGCAGTGACTCTGGGGCTAGTGGGGATGAGCAGTTCTTC	CASSDSGASGDEQFF
once	TRBV23-1	.	TRBJ2-3	TGCGCCAGCAGTCACCCGAACTCAGGGTCAGGCACAGATACGCAGTATTTT	CASSHPNSGSGTDTQYF
.	TRBV14	.	TRBJ2-1	TGTGCCAGCAGCCAATCTCTGGCTTTAATCGGGCATGAGCAGTTCTTC	CASSQSLALIGHEQFF
once	TRBV6-5	.	TRBJ1-1	TGTGCCAGCAGGACTGGCCGGGGCACTGAAGCTTTCTTT	CASRTGRGTEAFF
.	TRBV5-1	TRBD2	TRBJ2-7	TGCGCCAGCAGACCCACTAGCGGGAGTACCTACGAGCAGTACTTC	CASRPTSGSTYEQYF
.	TRBV6-2/TRBV6-3	.	TRBJ1-5	TGTGCCAGCAGTTACTCGACGTCCGGGAGATGGCCCCAGCATTTT	CASSYSTSGRWPQHF
once	TRBV6-6	TRBD1	TRBJ2-7	TGTGCCAGCAGACCGGGACAGGACCCCTACGAGCAGTACTTC	CASRPGQDPYEQYF
.	TRBV27	.	TRBJ1-3	TGTGCCAGCAGTTTAAATCCAAGCTCTGGAAACACCATATATTTT	CASSLNPSSGNTIYF
.	TRBV7-2	.	TRBJ2-2	TGTGCCAGCACCTCTCACATAGCCGCGAACACCGGGGAGCTGTTTTTT	CASTSHIAANTGELFF
.	TRBV25-1	TRBD1	TRBJ2-7	TGTGCCAGCAGTGGACAGGGATATTACGAGCAGTACTTC	CASSGQGYYEQYF
.	TRBV15	.	TRBJ2-5	TGTGCCACCAGGGGCTCCCCACAAGAGACCCAGTACTTC	CATRGSPQETQYF
.	TRBV30	.	TRBJ2-5	TGTGCCTGGAGGAGGGGAGGTTTAGTGAAGACCCAGTACTTC	CAWRRGGLVKTQYF
once	TRBV4-3	.	TRBJ2-1	TGCGCCAGCAGCCAAGATGCGGTAACCCACCGGGATGAGCAGTTCTTC	CASSQDAVTHRDEQFF
.	TRBV5-4	.	TRBJ1-2	TGTGCCAGCAGCGTCCGCGCGTTTCGATTGGACAGCGTCTATGGCTACACCTTC	CASSVRAFRLDSVYGYTF
.	TRBV19	.	TRBJ1-1	TGTGCCAGTACTTCCCTCGGGAACCGGGAAGCTTTCTTT	CASTSLGNREAFF
.	TRBV7-9	.	TRBJ2-7	TGTGCCAGCAGTCCAGGGCCGGGGGAGCAGTACTTC	CASSPGPGEQYF
once	TRBV6-5	TRBD1	TRBJ2-1	TGTGCCAGCAGTTTAGGGGGCCGGAAACTCAATGAGCAGTTCTTC	CASSLGGRKLNEQFF
.	TRBV11-2	TRBD1	TRBJ1-1	TGTGCCAGCAGCTTCGACAGGGATACTGAAGCTTTCTTT	CASSFDRDTEAFF
.	TRBV15	.	TRBJ2-3	TGTGCCACCAGGACCGTCGGGGAATCCACAGATACGCAGTATTTT	CATRTVGESTDTQYF
.	TRBV18	.	TRBJ2-7	TGTGCCAGCTCACCAGGGACGGGCGACGAGCAGTACTTC	CASSPGTGDEQYF
.	TRBV23-1	.	TRBJ1-5	TGCGCCAGCAGTCACCGGGATTCAAACCGCGGGGGGAATCAGCCCCAGCATTTT	CASSHRDSNRGGNQPQHF
once	TRBV20-1	.	TRBJ1-1	TGCAGTGCTCGAGGGGAGACTGAAGCTTTCTTT	CSARGETEAFF
.	TRBV25-1	.	TRBJ2-3	TGTGCCAGCAGTGAATATATCCCGTGGGGCACAGATACGCAGTATTTT	CASSEYIPWGTDTQYF
.	TRBV7-2	.	TRBJ1-6	TGTGCCAGCAGCTTCCCCAGTTGGAAGGGTTCACCCCTCCACTTT	CASSFPSWKGSPLHF
.	TRBV2	.	TRBJ1-2	TGTGCCAGCAGTAACAGTGTTCCTAAAAGCTACACCTTC	CASSNSVPKSYTF
.	TRBV6-5	TRBD1	TRBJ1-1	TGTGCCAGCAGGTACCGGGACAGGGATGAAGCTTTCTTT	CASRYRDRDEAFF
.	TRBV27	.	TRBJ2-7	TGTGCCAGCAGTGCTAGCCGGTCTGCGGGCTACGAGCAGTACTTC	CASSASRSAGYEQYF
.	TRBV18	TRBD1	TRBJ1-2	TGTGCCAGCTCACCACGGGACAGGGGGCATAGGAGCTATGGCTACACCTTC	CASSPRDRGHRSYGYTF
once	TRBV6-2/TRBV6-3	.	TRBJ1-2	TGTGCCAGCAGTTACGGGGCTCAGCCCCCTAACTATGGCTACACCTTC	CASSYGAQPPNYGYTF
.	TRBV29-1	.	TRBJ1-4	TGCAGCGTTGACGGGGGGAATGAAAAACTGTTTTTT	CSVDGGNEKLFF
.	TRBV18	TRBD1	TRBJ2-7	TGTGCCAGCTCCCTTGGGACAGGGGGCTGGTACGAGCAGTACTTC	CASSLGTGGWYEQYF
.	TRBV6-5	TRBD1	TRBJ2-7	TGTGCCAGCGGGACAGGGAACGAGCAGTACTTC	CASGTGNEQYF
.	TRBV7-9	TRBD2	TRBJ2-1	TGTGCCAGCAGTCAAAACGCCCCGACTAGCGGGAGTCATTATGAGCAGTTCTTC	CASSQNAPTSGSHYEQFF
.	TRBV10-3	.	TRBJ2-3	TGTGCCATCAGTGAAGGGAGTTTGGGGGATACGCAGTATTTT	CAISEGSLGDTQYF
.	TRBV7-7	.	TRBJ2-3	TGTGCTAGCAGCTTAGATGGGCAGGGTACAGATACGCAGTATTTT	CASSLDGQGTDTQYF
.	TRBV20-1	TRBD1	TRBJ1-2	TGCAGTGCTAGTCAATTAGGACAGGGATTCCACTGCACCTTC	CSASQLGQGFHCTF
.	TRBV6-5	.	TRBJ2-3	TGTGCCAGCAGCCAAGGGGGGGGGAGTTCAGATACGCAGTATTTT	CASSQGGGSSDTQYF